This T cell receptor beta chain was recovered during a study of T-cell memory formation after mild COVID-19. V was clipped by 0 bases and J by 3 bases; unmatched bases: 15. Germline CDR1 MNHEY, CDR2 SVGAGI. The CDR3 is 19 residues long. In its sample, this clonotype was seen once. MiXCR, applied by TCRdb to the 5' RACE reads, yields one record per CDR3 protein. The table shows some 160,000 distinct CDR3 sequences, with less than 40% occurring only once. Sequencing used PBMCs or a T cell subset sorted from them (not recorded which). The TCR comes from an adult woman who had mild COVID-19 (a few samples of this study predate the infection). Cell type and time point are not known. This chain joins TRBV6-5 and TRBJ2-5, with 8 bases fitting TRBD1. CDR3 region: CASSYSGFPSGTGKETQYF. The CDR3 region has the DNA TGTGCCAGCAGTTACTCCGGGTTTCCATCCGGGACAGGAAAAGAGACCCAGTACTTC.